Described below is a single TCR beta chain sequence and its context. What it binds is unknown. This sample is part of a study of CD8 T cells in ankylosing spondylitis. Overall study results and limits: Matched ankylosing spondylitis synovial fluid reportedly showed significant enrichment of disease-linked clones.

Germline V gene lookup returns CDR1 SGHVS and CDR2 FQNEAQ. The CDR3 sequence is 16 residues long. The V and J ends lost 5 bases and 3 bases respectively, with 17 bases between them. 5'-RACE, quantitative and with molecular barcodes, yielded the TCR beta libraries. TCRdb reprocessed the 5' RACE reads with MiXCR, giving one entry per CDR3 protein. The sample contains about 160,000 distinct CDR3 sequences, just over 9.5% of which appear only once. The chain is built from TRBV7-8 and TRBJ2-4, with a tentative D call TRBD1 (5 bases). The TCR originated in a female donor with ankylosing spondylitis or in good health (not recorded which). Sequencing was carried out using blood, either unsorted or a sorted T cell fraction (not recorded which). CDR3 DNA sequence: TGTGCCAGCAGCGTGAGAAGGGGCGGTTACAAAAACATTCAGTACTTC. Translated: CASSVRRGGYKNIQYF.